The 7 T cell receptor beta chains presented below share a single source sample, sequenced in a study of blood T cell repertoires in COVID-19. Here immunoSEQ multiplex PCR was the method, and the copy in TCRdb shows in-frame clones only, minus some. The sample lists under 20,000 clones; roughly four fifths were seen once. The sample was peripheral blood. Every receptor here comes from an elderly man with active COVID-19.

The count of this clone is one. The rearrangement joins TRBV6-6 to TRBJ1-1; D is unresolved. V was shortened by 9 bases and J by 1 base, with 12 bases between the two germline ends. CDR1 and CDR2 (germline): MNHNY, SVGAGI (reference sequence). CDR3 length equals 13 residues. CDR3 residues: CASTVKQNTEAFF. The CDR3, as DNA: TGTGCCAGTACGGTCAAGCAGAACACTGAAGCTTTCTTT.

The chain employs TRBV2 and TRBJ1-5; 8 positions agree with TRBD1. CDR1 is SNHLY and CDR2 is FYNNEI in the germline V gene. After removal of 3 bases from V and 0 bases from J, the junction contained 1 base not matched to a gene. This CDR3 has 15 amino acids. The CDR3 coding sequence is TGTGCCAGCAGTGATCAGGGGGCTAGCAATCAGCCCCAGCATTTT. This gives the protein CASSDQGASNQPQHF.

The chain links TRBV27 to TRBJ2-6; no clear D. V dropped 4 bases and J dropped 2 bases, with 9 bases sitting between them. Per the germline V gene, CDR1 is MNHEY and CDR2 is SMNVEV (reference sequence). The CDR3 runs to 15 residues. CDR3 loop: CASSSLGAGANVLTF. In nucleotides, the CDR3 is TGTGCCAGCAGTTCCCTCGGAGCTGGGGCCAACGTCCTGACTTTC.

This clone was detected only a few times. This sequence joins TRBV7-9 and TRBJ2-7; 9 bases align to TRBD1. V trimming: 1 base; J trimming: 5 bases; junction bases outside the gene matches: 3. Germline CDR1 is SEHNR and CDR2 is FQNEAQ (reference sequence). The CDR3 spans 14 residues. The CDR3 sequence: CASSLVGQGNEQYF. The CDR3 coding sequence is TGTGCCAGCAGCTTAGTGGGACAGGGAAACGAGCAGTACTTC. Full variable domain (rest looked up from reference TRBV7-9 and TRBJ2-7): DTGVSQNPRHKITKRGQNVTFRCDPISEHNRLYWYRQTLGQGPEFLTYFQNEAQLEKSRLLSDRFSAERPKGSFSTLEIQRTEQGDSAMYLCASSLVGQGNEQYFGPGTRLTVT.

This chain links TRBV24-1 with TRBJ2-3; 8 nucleotides match TRBD2. Germline V gene sequence: CDR1 KGHDR, CDR2 SFDVKD. With V trimmed by 4 bases and J by 5 bases, 1 base remained unmatched. The CDR3 sequence is 13 residues long. The chain's CDR3 is CATSDGRVDTQYF. For the CDR3, the DNA is TGTGCCACCAGTGACGGGAGGGTAGATACGCAGTATTTT.

The chain uses TRBV11-2 and TRBJ2-1; 7 bases align to TRBD2. Germline trimming cut 1 base from V and 6 bases from J; bases unmatched to any gene: 12. CDR3 length: 17 amino acids. Germline CDR1 SGHAT, CDR2 FQNNGV. This CDR3 reads CASSLAASGTSGNEQFF. For the CDR3, the DNA is TGTGCCAGCAGCTTAGCTGCTAGCGGTACCTCGGGCAATGAGCAGTTCTTC.

V is TRBV14 and J is TRBJ2-7; perhaps TRBD2 as D (7 bases). The length of the CDR3 is 11 residues. V was pared by 7 bases and J by 7 bases, with 11 bases between. CDR1 and CDR2 (germline): SGHDN, FVKESK. The CDR3 nucleotides are TGTGCCAGCACGGGGGGCATAGAGCAGTACTTC. It codes for CASTGGIEQYF. Full variable domain (remainder filled in from reference TRBV14 and TRBJ2-7): EAGVTQFPSHSVIEKGQTVTLRCDPISGHDNLYWYRRVMGKEIKFLLHFVKESKQDESGMPNNRFLAERTGGTYSTLKVQPAELEDSGVYFCASTGGIEQYFGPGTRLTVT.